Below are 11 T cell receptor beta chains sequenced from a single sample in a study of cytomegalovirus exposure and HLA in healthy donors (dated 2017 in TCRdb). Library creation used the immunoSEQ multiplex PCR assay. The multiplex PCR relied on a mix of 60 forward primers for TCR Vbeta segments and 13 reverse primers for TCR Jbeta segments. Entries here come from immuneACCESS through TCRdb and include only in-frame sequences with V and J called. Some clones fail to appear in such tables; in the studies checked, an unresolved V gene covers under half of the shortfall, and the cause of the remainder is unknown. In all, the sample holds 100,000 to 150,000 clones, and around 80% of those were seen once. The ten largest clones represent 1.5% of the sample. Specimen: PBMCs. These receptors all stem from a woman between 18 and 30 years old in good health and CMV-seronegative.

About this clone itself: Its ends do not fully match the called genes, so a read error is possible. The rearrangement uses TRBV7-7 and TRBJ1-1; 7 bases line up with TRBD1. CDR1 and CDR2 from the germline V gene are SSHAT and FNYEAQ (reference sequence). The CDR3 covers 14 residues. The chain's CDR3 is CASSPRQGATEAFF. CDR3 nucleotide sequence: TGTGCTAGCAGCCCTCGACAGGGCGCGACTGAAGCTTTCTTT. The entire variable domain, with the rest obtained from reference TRBV7-7 and TRBJ1-1, is as follows: GAGVSQSPRYKVTKRGQDVTLRCDPISSHATLYWYQQALGQGPEFLTYFNYEAQPDKSGLPSDRFSAERPEGSISTLTIQRTEQRDSAMYRCASSPRQGATEAFFGQGTRLTVV.

The chain employs TRBV2 and TRBJ2-2; maybe TRBD2 (6 bases). CDR1 is SNHLY and CDR2 is FYNNEI in the germline V gene. This CDR3 contains 14 residues. The V and J ends lost 4 bases and 1 base respectively, with 7 bases between them. CDR3 in amino acids: CASSGGLNTGELFF. The CDR3 DNA reads as TGTGCCAGCAGTGGGGGACTGAACACCGGGGAGCTGTTTTTT.

The genes are TRBV19 and TRBJ2-1; maybe TRBD2 (5 bases). Trimming pared 1 base from V and 10 bases from J, leaving 8 bases between. In germline, CDR1 is LNHDA, CDR2 SQIVND (reference sequence). The CDR3 is 12 amino acids. The CDR3, as DNA: TGTGCCAGTAGTATAGGAGGGCGCGAGCAGTTCTTC. Protein product: CASSIGGREQFF.

Worth noting for this clone: In the same sample, other DNA sequences code for this CDR3. J is TRBJ1-4 and V is TRBV5-4, with 8 bases fitting TRBD1. J lost 7 bases, V lost 3 bases, and 8 bases had no gene match. This CDR3 is 15 amino acids long. Germline CDR1 SGHNT, CDR2 YYREEE (reference sequence). The CDR3 nucleotides are TGTGCCAGCAGCTCACTTGGACAGGGAAGTGAAAAACTGTTTTTT. This translates into CASSSLGQGSEKLFF.

V is TRBV19 and J is TRBJ2-7; 8 bases match TRBD2. From germline, CDR1 is LNHDA and CDR2 SQIVND (reference sequence). This CDR3 has 12 residues. With 1 base clipped from V and 8 bases from J, the junction kept 1 base outside the gene matches. The CDR3 nucleotides are TGTGCCAGTAGTATAGGTAGCGGGAAGCAGTACTTC. Its translation: CASSIGSGKQYF.

This chain links TRBV10-3 with TRBJ2-7; D gene unclear. V dropped 8 bases and J dropped 0 bases, with 11 bases sitting between them. The CDR3 is 13 residues long. The germline gives CDR1 ENHRY, CDR2 SYGVKD. The CDR3 bases are TGTGCCATCGCGGCCGAAACCTCCTACGAGCAGTACTTC. It specifies CAIAAETSYEQYF.

This clone was found once. The rearrangement joins TRBV30 to TRBJ1-1, with 11 bases lining up with TRBD1. In germline, CDR1 is GTSNPN, CDR2 SVGIG (reference sequence). V lost 2 bases to trimming and J lost 5 bases; unmatched junction nucleotides: 13. The CDR3 extends over 17 amino acids. CDR3 region: CAWSPRTGGFEETEAFF. Here the CDR3 DNA reads TGTGCCTGGAGTCCTCGGACAGGGGGCTTTGAGGAGACTGAAGCTTTCTTT.

This chain joins TRBV5-1 and TRBJ1-1, with 9 bases that match TRBD1. The V and J ends lost 0 bases and 1 base, in that order; junction bases with no gene match: 4. This CDR3 spans 16 amino acids. CDR1 and CDR2 (germline): SGHRS, YFSETQ. CDR3: CASSLGQGGQNTEAFF. DNA of the CDR3: TGCGCCAGCAGCTTGGGACAGGGGGGACAGAACACTGAAGCTTTCTTT.

V and J are TRBV2 and TRBJ2-2, with 13 bases aligning to TRBD2. V gave up 7 bases and J gave up 7 bases; unmatched junction bases: 15. Germline values: CDR1 SNHLY, CDR2 FYNNEI. CDR3 length: 18 amino acids. The chain's CDR3 is CASKAPPGLAGYGGELFF. The CDR3 DNA reads TGTGCCAGCAAAGCTCCTCCGGGACTAGCGGGATATGGCGGGGAGCTGTTTTTT.

The chain uses TRBV5-1 and TRBJ2-1; 13 bases match TRBD2. V gave up 4 bases and J gave up 5 bases; unmatched junction bases: 3. Germline assignment: CDR1 SGHRS and CDR2 YFSETQ. The CDR3 contains 15 residues. The CDR3 nucleotides read TGCGCCAGCAGCCGGACTAGCGGGAGAAACAATGAGCAGTTCTTC. Translated: CASSRTSGRNNEQFF.

This sequence joins TRBV6-6 and TRBJ2-7, with 7 bases that match TRBD2. V shed 7 bases and J 4 bases; nucleotides not matched to a gene: 13. In germline, CDR1 is MNHNY, CDR2 SVGAGI (reference sequence). The CDR3 consists of 15 residues. The CDR3 spells CASTSQGGRSYEQYF. The CDR3 coding sequence is TGTGCCAGCACCTCCCAAGGCGGGAGATCTTACGAGCAGTACTTC.